This T cell receptor beta chain was captured in a study of blood T cell repertoires in COVID-19. The CDR3 loop spans 15 amino acids. Germline V gene lookup returns CDR1 SGHNT and CDR2 YENEEA. V was clipped by 4 bases and J by 1 base, with 14 bases between them. Sequenced by immunoSEQ multiplex PCR; TCRdb stores in-frame clones only, minus some. This table has about 300,000 clones, under 90% appearing once. The rearrangement joins TRBV11-3 to TRBJ2-7, with D possibly being TRBD2 (6 bases). The clonotype originates from a man under 40 who had recovered from COVID-19. The sequenced sample was PBMCs or T cells enriched from blood (not recorded which). Here the CDR3 DNA reads TGTGCCAGCAGCTACCGTGGACTACCGTCCTACGAGCAGTACTTC. Encoded protein: CASSYRGLPSYEQYF.